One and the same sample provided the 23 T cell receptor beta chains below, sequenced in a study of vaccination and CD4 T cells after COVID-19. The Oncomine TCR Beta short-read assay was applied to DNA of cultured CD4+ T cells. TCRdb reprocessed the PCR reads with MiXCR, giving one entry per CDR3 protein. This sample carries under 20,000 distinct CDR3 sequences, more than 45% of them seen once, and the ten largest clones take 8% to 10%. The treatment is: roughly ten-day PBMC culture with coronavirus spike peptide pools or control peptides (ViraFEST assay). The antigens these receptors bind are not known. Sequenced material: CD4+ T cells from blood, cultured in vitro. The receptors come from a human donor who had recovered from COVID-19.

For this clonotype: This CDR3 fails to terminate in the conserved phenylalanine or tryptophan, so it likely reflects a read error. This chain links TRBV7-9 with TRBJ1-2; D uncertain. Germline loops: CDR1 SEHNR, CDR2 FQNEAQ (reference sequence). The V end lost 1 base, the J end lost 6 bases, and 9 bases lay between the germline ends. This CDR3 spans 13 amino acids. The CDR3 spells CASSLETGDGYTS. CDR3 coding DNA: TGTGCCAGCAGCTTAGAGACCGGAGATGGCTACACCTCT.

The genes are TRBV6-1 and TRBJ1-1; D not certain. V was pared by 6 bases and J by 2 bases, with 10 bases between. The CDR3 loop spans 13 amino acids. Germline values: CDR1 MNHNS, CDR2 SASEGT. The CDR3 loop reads CASSPSQNTEAFF. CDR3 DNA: TGTGCCAGCAGCCCCTCCCAAAACACTGAAGCTTTCTTT.

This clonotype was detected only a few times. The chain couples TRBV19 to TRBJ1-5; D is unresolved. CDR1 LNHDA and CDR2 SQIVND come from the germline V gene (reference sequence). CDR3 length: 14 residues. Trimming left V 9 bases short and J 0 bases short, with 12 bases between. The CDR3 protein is CASAPWVSNQPQHF. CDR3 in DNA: TGTGCCAGCGCCCCCTGGGTTAGCAATCAGCCCCAGCATTTT.

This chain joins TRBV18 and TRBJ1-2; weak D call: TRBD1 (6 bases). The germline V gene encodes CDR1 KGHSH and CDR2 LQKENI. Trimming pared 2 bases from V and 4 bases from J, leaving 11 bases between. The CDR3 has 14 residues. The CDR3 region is CASSPDRGSYGYTF. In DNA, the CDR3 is TGTGCCAGCTCACCAGATAGGGGGTCCTATGGCTACACCTTC.

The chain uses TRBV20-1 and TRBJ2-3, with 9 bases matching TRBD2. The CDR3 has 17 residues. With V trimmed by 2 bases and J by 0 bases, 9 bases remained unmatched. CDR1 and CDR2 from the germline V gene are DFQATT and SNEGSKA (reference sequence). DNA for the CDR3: TGCAGTGCTAGATGGCTAGCGGGAAGGTCTAGCACAGATACGCAGTATTTT. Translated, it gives CSARWLAGRSSTDTQYF.

CDR3 sequence reads: CATRDSGTGGGEQYF. The CDR3 DNA reads as TGTGCCACCAGAGACTCGGGGACAGGGGGCGGCGAGCAGTACTTC. The chain recombines TRBV24-1 with TRBJ2-7, with 12 bases aligning to TRBD1. V lost 7 bases, J lost 6 bases, and 9 bases stayed unmatched. Germline CDR1 is KGHDR and CDR2 is SFDVKD. The CDR3 has 15 amino acids.

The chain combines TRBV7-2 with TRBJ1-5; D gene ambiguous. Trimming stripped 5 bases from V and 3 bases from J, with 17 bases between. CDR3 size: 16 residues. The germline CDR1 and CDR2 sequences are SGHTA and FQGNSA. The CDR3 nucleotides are TGTGCCAGCAGCGCCCACATGGGGAGGGCCAATCAGCCCCAGCATTTT. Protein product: CASSAHMGRANQPQHF.

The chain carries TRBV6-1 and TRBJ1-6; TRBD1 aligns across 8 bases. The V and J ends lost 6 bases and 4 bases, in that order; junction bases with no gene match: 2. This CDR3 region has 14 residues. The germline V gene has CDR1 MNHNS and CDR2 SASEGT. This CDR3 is CASRTGVYNSPLHF. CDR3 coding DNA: TGTGCCAGCAGGACAGGGGTGTATAATTCACCCCTCCACTTT.

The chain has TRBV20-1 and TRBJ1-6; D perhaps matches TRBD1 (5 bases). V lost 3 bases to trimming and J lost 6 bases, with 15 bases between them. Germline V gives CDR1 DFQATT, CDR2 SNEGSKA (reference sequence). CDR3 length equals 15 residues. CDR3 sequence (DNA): TGCAGTGCTAGGCTAACCGGGACCCCTAATTCACCCCTCCACTTT. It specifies CSARLTGTPNSPLHF.

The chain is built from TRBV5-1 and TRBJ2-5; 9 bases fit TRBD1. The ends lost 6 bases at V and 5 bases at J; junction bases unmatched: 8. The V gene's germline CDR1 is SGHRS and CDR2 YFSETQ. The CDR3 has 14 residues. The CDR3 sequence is CASKGTGLYETQYF. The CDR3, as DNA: TGCGCCAGCAAAGGGACAGGGTTGTACGAGACCCAGTACTTC.

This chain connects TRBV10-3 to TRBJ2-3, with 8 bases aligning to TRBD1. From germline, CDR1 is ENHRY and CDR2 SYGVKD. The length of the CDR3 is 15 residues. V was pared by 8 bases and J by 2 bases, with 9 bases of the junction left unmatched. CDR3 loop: CAIAKADRDTDTQYF. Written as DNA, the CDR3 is TGTGCCATCGCCAAAGCGGACAGGGACACAGATACGCAGTATTTT.

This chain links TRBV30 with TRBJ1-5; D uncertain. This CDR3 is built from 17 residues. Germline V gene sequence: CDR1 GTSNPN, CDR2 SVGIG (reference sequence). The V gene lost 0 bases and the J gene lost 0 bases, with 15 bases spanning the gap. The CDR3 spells CAWSVRQQTYSNQPQHF. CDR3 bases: TGTGCCTGGAGTGTACGTCAACAGACATATAGCAATCAGCCCCAGCATTTT.

The CDR3 DNA reads as TGTGCCAGCTCACCATTGCCCGTGGGGGGCAGCACTTACAATGAGCAGTTCTTC. Translated, it gives CASSPLPVGGSTYNEQFF. The rearrangement joins TRBV18 to TRBJ2-1; D might be TRBD1 or TRBD2, each matching 6 bases. V was trimmed by 2 bases and J by 4 bases, leaving 21 bases between them. CDR3 length: 18 amino acids. Germline CDR1 KGHSH, CDR2 LQKENI. Complete variable domain (other parts from reference TRBV18 and TRBJ2-1): NAGVMQNPRHLVRRRGQEARLRCSPMKGHSHVYWYRQLPEEGLKFMVYLQKENIIDESGMPKERFSAEFPKEGPSILRIQQVVRGDSAAYFCASSPLPVGGSTYNEQFFGPGTRLTVL.

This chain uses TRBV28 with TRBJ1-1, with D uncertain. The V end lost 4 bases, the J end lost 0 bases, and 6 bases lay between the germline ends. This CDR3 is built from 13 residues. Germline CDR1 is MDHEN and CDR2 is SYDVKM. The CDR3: CASSSPMNTEAFF. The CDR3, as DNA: TGTGCCAGCAGTTCCCCCATGAACACTGAAGCTTTCTTT.

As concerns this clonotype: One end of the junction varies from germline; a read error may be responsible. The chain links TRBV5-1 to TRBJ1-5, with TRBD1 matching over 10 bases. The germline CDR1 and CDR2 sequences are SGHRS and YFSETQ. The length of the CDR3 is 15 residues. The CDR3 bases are TGCGCCAGCAGCCCGGGACAGGGGATTAATCAGCCTCAGCATTTT. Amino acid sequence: CASSPGQGINQPQHF.

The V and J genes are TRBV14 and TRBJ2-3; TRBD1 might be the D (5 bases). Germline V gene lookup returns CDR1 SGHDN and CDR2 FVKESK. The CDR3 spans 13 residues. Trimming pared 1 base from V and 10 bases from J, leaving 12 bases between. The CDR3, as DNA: TGTGCCAGCAGCCAAGCTTGGACAAGCGCGCAGTATTTT. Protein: CASSQAWTSAQYF.

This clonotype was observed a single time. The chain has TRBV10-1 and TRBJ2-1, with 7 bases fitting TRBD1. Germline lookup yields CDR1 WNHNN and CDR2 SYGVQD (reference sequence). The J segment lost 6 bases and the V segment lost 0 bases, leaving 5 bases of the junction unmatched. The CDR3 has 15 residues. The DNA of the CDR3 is TGCGCCAGCAGTGAGTCACTGGGACAGCTCAATGAGCAGTTCTTC. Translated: CASSESLGQLNEQFF.

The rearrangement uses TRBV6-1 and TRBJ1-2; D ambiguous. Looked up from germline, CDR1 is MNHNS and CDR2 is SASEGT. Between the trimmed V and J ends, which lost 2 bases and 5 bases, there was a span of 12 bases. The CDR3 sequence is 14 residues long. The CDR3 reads CASSEYDSGYGYTF. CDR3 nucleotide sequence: TGTGCCAGCAGTGAATATGACTCCGGGTATGGCTACACCTTC.

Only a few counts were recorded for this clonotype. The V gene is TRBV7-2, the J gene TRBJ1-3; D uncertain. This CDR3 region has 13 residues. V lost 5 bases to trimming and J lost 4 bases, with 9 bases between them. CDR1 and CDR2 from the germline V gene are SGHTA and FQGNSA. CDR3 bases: TGTGCCAGCAGCCCCCCACAGGGAAACACCATATATTTT. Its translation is CASSPPQGNTIYF.

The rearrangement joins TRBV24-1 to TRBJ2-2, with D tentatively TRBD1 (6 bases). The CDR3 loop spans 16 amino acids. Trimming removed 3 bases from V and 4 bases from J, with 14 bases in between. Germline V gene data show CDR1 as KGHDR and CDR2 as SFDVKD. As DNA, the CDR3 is TGTGCCACCAGTGATCCCGAAAGGGGGTCCACCGGGGAGCTGTTTTTT. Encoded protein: CATSDPERGSTGELFF.

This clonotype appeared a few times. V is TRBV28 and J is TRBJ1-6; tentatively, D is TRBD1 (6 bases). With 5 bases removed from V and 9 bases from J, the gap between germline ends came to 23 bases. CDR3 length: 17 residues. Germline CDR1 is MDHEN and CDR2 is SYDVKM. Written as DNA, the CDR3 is TGTGCCAGCAGTCCCCCAGCCGCACAGGGATTAAGTTCACCCCTCCACTTT. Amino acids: CASSPPAAQGLSSPLHF.

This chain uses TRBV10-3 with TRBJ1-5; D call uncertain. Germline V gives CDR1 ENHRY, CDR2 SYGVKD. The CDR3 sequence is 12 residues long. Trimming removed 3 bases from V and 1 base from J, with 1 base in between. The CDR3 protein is CAISDSNQPQHF. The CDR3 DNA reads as TGTGCCATCAGTGACAGCAATCAGCCCCAGCATTTT.

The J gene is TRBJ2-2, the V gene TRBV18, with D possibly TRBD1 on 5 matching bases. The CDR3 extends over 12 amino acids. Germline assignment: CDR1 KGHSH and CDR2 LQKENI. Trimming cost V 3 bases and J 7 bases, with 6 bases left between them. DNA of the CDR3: TGTGCCAGCTCACCTAGGGGCGGGGAGCTGTTTTTT. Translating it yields CASSPRGGELFF.